This T cell receptor beta chain came from a study of molecular identifiers for immune sequencing clone quantification. Study-level points and caveats: Highly expanded clone sizes could be underestimated through barcode sharing by identical TCR molecules. For effector cells, clones above 20 RNA copies held over 99% of molecules; for naive cells, under 1%.

On this clonotype: What it binds is not known. This may arise from a read error, as a much more abundant clone is one base away.

Previously described methods and listed TCR primers produced bulk TCR libraries. TCRdb analysed the PCR reads with MiXCR anew, one entry per CDR3 protein. The table lists 70,000 to 95,000 distinct CDR3 sequences, over 15% of them singletons. CDR1 is SGHVS, CDR2 FQNEAQ, per germline. The CDR3 is 13 residues long. The receptor was derived from a human donor in good health. Some libraries in this study had Jurkat cell RNA spiked in. Sequenced material: naive CD8+ T cells from blood, with Jurkat cell RNA spiked in. Subset given: FACS-sorted CD8+CD4-CCR7+CD45RA+ naive T cells. The rearrangement uses TRBV7-8 and TRBJ1-1, with D uncertain. CDR3 sequence: CASSLAGYTETFF. CDR3 DNA sequence: TGTGCCAGCAGCTTAGCAGGGTACACTGAAACTTTCTTT.